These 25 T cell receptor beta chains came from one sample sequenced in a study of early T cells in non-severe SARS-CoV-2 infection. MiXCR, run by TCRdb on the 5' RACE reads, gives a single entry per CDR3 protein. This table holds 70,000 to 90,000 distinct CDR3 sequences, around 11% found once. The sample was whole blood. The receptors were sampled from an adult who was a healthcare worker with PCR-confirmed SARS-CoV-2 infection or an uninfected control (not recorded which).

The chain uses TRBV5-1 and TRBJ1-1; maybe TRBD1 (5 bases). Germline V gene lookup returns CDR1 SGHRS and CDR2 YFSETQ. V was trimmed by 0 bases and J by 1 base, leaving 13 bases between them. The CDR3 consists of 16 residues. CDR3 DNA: TGCGCCAGCAGCTTGGACAGGTGGAAGGGGAACACTGAAGCTTTCTTT. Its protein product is CASSLDRWKGNTEAFF.

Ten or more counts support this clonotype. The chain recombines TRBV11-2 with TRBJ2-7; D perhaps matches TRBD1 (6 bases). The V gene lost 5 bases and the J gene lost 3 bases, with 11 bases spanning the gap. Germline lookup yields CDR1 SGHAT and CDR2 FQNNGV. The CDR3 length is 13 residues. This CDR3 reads CASSLGQFYEQYF. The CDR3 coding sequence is TGTGCCAGCAGCCTAGGACAGTTCTACGAGCAGTACTTC.

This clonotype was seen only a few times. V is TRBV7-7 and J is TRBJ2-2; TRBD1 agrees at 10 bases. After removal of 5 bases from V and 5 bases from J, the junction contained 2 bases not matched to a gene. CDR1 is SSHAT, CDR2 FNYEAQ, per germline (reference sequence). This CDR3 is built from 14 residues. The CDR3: CASSRTGGTGELFF. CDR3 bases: TGTGCCAGCAGCCGGACAGGGGGGACCGGGGAGCTGTTTTTT.

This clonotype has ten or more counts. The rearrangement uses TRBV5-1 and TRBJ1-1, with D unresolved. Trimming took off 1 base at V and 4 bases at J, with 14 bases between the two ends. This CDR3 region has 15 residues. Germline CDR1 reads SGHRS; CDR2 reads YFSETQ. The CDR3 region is CASSLFGFSGTEAFF. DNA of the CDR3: TGCGCCAGCAGCTTGTTTGGGTTTTCAGGCACTGAAGCTTTCTTT.

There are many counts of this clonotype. The CDR3 bases are TGTGCCAGCAGTCTAATCGGCGTAAACGAGCAGTACTTC. Its protein product is CASSLIGVNEQYF. The chain links TRBV6-2 or TRBV6-3 to TRBJ2-7; D gene uncertain. The CDR3 consists of 13 residues. Trimming removed 5 bases at V and 5 bases at J, with 13 bases between. Germline V gene lookup returns CDR1 MNHEY and CDR2 SVGEGT.

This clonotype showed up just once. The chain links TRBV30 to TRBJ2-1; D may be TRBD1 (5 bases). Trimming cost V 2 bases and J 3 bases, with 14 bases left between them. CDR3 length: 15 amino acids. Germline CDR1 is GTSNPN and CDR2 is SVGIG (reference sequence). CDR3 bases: TGTGCCTGGAGTCGTCAGGGTGACATCTACAATGAGCAGTTCTTC. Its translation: CAWSRQGDIYNEQFF.

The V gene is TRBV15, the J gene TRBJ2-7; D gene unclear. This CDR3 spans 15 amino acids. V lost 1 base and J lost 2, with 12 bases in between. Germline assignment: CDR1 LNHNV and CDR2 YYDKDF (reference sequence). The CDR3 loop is CATSRGVKGPYEQYF. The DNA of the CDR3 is TGTGCCACCAGCAGAGGGGTCAAGGGTCCCTACGAGCAGTACTTC.

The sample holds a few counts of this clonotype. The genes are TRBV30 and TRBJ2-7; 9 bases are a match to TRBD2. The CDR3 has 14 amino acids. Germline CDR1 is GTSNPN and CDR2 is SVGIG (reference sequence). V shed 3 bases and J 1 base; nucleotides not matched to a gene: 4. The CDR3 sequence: CAWRRSGGSYEQYF. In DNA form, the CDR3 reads TGTGCCTGGAGGCGGAGCGGGGGGTCCTACGAGCAGTACTTC.

CDR3 sequence (DNA): TGTGCCAGCAGCAACGTAGCGGGGCAAGAGACCCAGTACTTC. Translated, it gives CASSNVAGQETQYF. This chain uses TRBV6-2 or TRBV6-3 with TRBJ2-5; 8 nucleotides agree with TRBD2. This CDR3 has 14 amino acids. After removal of 6 bases from V and 2 bases from J, the junction contained 5 bases not matched to a gene. The V gene's germline CDR1 is MNHEY and CDR2 SVGEGT.

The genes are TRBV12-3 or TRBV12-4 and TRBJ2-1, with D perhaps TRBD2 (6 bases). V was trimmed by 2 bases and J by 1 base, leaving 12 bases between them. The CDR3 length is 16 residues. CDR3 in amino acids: CASSLLLGGSYNEQFF. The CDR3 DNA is TGTGCCAGCAGTTTATTGTTGGGAGGATCCTACAATGAGCAGTTCTTC.

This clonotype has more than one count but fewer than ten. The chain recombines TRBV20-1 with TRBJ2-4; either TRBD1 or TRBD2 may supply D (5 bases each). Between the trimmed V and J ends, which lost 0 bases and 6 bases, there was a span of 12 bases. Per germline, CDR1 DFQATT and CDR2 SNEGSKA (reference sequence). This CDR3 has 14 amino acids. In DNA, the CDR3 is TGCAGTGCTAGAGACCAGGGACCAACAAACATTCAGTACTTC. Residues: CSARDQGPTNIQYF.

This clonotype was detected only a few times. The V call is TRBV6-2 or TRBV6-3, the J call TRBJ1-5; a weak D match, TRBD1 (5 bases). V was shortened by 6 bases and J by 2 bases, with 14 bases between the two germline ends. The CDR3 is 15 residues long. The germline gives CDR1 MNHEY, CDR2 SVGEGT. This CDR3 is CASRGTRAGNQPQHF. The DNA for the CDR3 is TGTGCCAGCAGAGGGACGAGGGCCGGCAATCAGCCCCAGCATTTT.

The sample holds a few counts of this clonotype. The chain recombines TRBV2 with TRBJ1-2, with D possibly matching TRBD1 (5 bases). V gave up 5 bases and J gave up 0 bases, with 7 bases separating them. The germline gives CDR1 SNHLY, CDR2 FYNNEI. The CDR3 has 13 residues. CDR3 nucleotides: TGTGCCAGCAGTATGACAGCTAACTATGGCTACACCTTC. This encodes CASSMTANYGYTF.

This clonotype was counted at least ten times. The DNA for the CDR3 is TGTGCCAGCAGCTTAGTTGAGGGGGTGAACACTGAAGCTTTCTTT. Its protein product is CASSLVEGVNTEAFF. This rearrangement joins TRBV7-9 to TRBJ1-1; D is possibly TRBD1 (6 bases). The CDR3 loop spans 15 amino acids. Trimming removed 1 base from V and 0 bases from J, with 9 bases in between. CDR1 and CDR2 from the germline V gene are SEHNR and FQNEAQ (reference sequence).

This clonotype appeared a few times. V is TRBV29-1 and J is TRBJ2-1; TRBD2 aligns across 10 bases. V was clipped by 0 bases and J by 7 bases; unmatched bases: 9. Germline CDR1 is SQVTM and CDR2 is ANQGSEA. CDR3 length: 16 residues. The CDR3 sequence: CSVEDWVSGGKNEQFF. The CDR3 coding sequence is TGCAGCGTTGAAGATTGGGTTAGCGGGGGGAAGAATGAGCAGTTCTTC.

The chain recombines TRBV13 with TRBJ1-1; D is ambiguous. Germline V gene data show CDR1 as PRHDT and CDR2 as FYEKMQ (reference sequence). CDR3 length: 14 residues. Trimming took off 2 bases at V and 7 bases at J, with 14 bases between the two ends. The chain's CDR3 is CASSLKYSRIEAFF. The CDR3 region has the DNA TGTGCCAGCAGCTTAAAGTACAGTAGGATTGAAGCTTTCTTT.

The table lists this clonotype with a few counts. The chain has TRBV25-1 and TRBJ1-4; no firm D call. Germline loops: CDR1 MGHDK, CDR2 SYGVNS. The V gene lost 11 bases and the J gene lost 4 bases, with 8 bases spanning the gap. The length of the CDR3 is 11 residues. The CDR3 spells CADPGNEKLFF. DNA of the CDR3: TGTGCCGATCCTGGTAATGAAAAACTGTTTTTT.

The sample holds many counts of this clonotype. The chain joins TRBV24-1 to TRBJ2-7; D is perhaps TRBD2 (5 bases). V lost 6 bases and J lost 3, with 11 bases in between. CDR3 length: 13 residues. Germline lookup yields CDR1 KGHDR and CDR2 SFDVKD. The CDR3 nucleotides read TGTGCCACCAGTCTGAGCGGAGGCTACGAGCAGTACTTC. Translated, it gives CATSLSGGYEQYF.

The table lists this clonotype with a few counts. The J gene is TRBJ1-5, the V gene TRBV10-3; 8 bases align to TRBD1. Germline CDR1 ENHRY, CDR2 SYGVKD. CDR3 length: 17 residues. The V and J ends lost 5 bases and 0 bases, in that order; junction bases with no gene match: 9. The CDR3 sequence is CAISPGTGPNSNQPQHF. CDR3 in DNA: TGTGCCATCAGTCCCGGGACAGGACCTAATAGCAATCAGCCCCAGCATTTT.

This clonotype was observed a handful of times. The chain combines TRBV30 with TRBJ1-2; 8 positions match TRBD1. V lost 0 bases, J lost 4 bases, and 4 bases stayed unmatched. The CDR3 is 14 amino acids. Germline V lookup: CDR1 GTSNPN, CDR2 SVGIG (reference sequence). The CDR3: CAWSVLRGPYGYTF. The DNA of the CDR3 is TGTGCCTGGAGTGTACTCAGGGGGCCCTATGGCTACACCTTC. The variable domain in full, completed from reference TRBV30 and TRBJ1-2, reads SQTIHQWPATLVQPVGSPLSLECTVEGTSNPNLYWYRQAAGRGLQLLFYSVGIGQISSEVPQNLSASRPQDRQFILSSKKLLLSDSGFYLCAWSVLRGPYGYTFGSGTRLTVV.

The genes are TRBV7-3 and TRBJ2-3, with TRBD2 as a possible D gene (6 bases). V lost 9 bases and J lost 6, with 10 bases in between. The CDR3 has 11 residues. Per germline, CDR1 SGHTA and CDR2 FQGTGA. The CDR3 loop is CASGRGDTQYF. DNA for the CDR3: TGTGCCAGTGGACGGGGGGATACGCAGTATTTT.

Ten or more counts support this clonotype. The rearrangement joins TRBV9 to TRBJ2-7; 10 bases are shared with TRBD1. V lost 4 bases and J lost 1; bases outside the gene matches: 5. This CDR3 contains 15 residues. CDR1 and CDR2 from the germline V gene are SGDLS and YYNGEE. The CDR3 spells CASSTGQGVSYEQYF. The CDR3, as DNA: TGTGCCAGCAGCACCGGACAGGGGGTTTCCTACGAGCAGTACTTC. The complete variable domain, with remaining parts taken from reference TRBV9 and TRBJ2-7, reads DSGVTQTPKHLITATGQRVTLRCSPRSGDLSVYWYQQSLDQGLQFLIQYYNGEERAKGNILERFSAQQFPDLHSELNLSSLELGDSALYFCASSTGQGVSYEQYFGPGTRLTVT.

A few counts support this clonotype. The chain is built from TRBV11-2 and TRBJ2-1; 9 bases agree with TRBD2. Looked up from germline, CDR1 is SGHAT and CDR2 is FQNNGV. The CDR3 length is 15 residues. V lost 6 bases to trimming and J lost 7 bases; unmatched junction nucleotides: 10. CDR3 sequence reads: CASSRLGGGDNEQFF. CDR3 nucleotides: TGTGCCAGCAGTCGTCTTGGCGGGGGGGATAATGAGCAGTTCTTC.

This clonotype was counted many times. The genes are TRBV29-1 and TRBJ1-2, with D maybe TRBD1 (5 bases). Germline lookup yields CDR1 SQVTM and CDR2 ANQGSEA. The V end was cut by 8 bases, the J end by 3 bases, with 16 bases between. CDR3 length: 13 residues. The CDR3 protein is CSTAGGDDYGYTF. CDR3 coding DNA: TGCAGCACGGCGGGAGGGGACGACTATGGCTACACCTTC.

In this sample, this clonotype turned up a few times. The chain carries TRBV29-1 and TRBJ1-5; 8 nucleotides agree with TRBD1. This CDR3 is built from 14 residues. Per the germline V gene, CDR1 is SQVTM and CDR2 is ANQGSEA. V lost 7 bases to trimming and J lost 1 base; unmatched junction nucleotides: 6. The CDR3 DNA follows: TGCAGCGCTTCAGGGGGCGGCAGCAATCAGCCCCAGCATTTT. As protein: CSASGGGSNQPQHF.